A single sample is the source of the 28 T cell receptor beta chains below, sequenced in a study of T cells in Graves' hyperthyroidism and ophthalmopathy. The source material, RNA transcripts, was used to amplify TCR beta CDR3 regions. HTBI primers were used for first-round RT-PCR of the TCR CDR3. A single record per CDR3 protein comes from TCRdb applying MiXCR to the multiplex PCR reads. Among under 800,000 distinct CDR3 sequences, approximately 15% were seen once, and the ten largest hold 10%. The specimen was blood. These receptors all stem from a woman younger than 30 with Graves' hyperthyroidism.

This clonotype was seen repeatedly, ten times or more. CDR3 region: CASSLTLGLAGYNEQFF. The CDR3 nucleotides read TGTGCCAGCAGCTTAACCTTGGGACTAGCGGGGTACAATGAGCAGTTCTTC. This chain joins TRBV11-1 and TRBJ2-1, with TRBD2 matching over 13 bases. The CDR3 runs to 17 residues. CDR1 is SGHAT, CDR2 FQDESV, per germline (reference sequence). With 2 bases clipped from V and 4 bases from J, the junction kept 5 bases outside the gene matches.

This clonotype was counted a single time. CDR3 protein: CASSLYPERETQYF. CDR3 DNA: TGTGCCAGCAGTTTATATCCGGAAAGGGAGACCCAGTACTTC. V is TRBV27 and J is TRBJ2-5; D ambiguous. CDR1 is MNHEY and CDR2 is SMNVEV in the germline V gene (reference sequence). This CDR3 comprises 14 residues. The V gene lost 1 base and the J gene lost 5 bases, with 11 bases spanning the gap.

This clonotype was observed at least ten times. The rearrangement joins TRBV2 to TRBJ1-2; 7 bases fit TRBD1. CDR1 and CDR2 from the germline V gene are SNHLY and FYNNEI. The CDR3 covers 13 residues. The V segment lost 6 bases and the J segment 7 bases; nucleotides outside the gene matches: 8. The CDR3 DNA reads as TGTGCCAGCAGGCAGGAGGGGGCGGGTGGCTACACCTTC. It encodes CASRQEGAGGYTF.

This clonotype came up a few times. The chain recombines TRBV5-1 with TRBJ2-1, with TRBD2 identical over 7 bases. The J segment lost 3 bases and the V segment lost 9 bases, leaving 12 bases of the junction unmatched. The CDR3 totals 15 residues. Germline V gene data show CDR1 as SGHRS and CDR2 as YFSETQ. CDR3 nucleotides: TGCGCCACCGGTCTCTCCTCTAGCGGCTACAATGAGCAGTTCTTC. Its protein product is CATGLSSSGYNEQFF. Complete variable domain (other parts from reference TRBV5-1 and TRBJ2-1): KAGVTQTPRYLIKTRGQQVTLSCSPISGHRSVSWYQQTPGQGLQFLFEYFSETQRNKGNFPGRFSGRQFSNSRSEMNVSTLELGDSALYLCATGLSSSGYNEQFFGPGTRLTVL.

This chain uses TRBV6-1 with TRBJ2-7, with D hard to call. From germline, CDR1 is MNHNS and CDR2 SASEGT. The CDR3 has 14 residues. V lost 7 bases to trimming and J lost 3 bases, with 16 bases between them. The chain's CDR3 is CASTQIGPLYEQYF. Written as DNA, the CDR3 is TGTGCCAGCACCCAGATAGGACCTCTCTACGAGCAGTACTTC.

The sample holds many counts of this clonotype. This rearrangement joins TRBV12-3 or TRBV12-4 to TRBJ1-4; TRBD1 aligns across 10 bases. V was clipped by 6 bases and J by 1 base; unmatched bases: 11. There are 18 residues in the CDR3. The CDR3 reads CASSPHGTGAGTNEKLFF. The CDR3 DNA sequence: TGTGCCAGCAGCCCCCATGGGACAGGGGCCGGAACTAATGAAAAACTGTTTTTT.

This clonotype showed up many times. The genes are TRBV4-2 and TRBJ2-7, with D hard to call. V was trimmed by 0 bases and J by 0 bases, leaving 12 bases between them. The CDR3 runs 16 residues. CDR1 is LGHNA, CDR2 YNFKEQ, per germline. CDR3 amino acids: CASSQDNLQSSYEQYF. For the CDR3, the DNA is TGTGCCAGCAGCCAAGATAACCTGCAGAGCTCCTACGAGCAGTACTTC.

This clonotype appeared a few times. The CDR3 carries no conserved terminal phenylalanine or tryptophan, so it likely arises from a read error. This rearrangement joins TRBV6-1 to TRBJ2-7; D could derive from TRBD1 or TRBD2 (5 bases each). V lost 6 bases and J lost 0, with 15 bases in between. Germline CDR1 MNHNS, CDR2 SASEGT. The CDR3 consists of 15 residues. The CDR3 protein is CASRPGRLISYEQYL. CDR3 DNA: TGTGCCAGCAGGCCGGGACGGCTTATCTCCTACGAGCAGTACCTC.

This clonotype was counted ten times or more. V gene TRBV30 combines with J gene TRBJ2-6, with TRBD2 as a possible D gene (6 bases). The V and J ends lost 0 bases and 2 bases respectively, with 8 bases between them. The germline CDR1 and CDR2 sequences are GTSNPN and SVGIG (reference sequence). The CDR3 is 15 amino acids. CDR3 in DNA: TGTGCCTGGAGTGTACCGGGGGCTGGGGCCAACGTCCTGACTTTC. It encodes CAWSVPGAGANVLTF.

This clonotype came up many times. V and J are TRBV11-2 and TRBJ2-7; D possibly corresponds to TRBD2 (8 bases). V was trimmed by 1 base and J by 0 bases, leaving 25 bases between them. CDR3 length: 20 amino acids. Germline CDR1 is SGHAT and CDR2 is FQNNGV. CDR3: CASSLGRGGTRGFGSYEQYF. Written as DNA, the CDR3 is TGTGCCAGCAGCTTAGGCAGGGGGGGGACTAGGGGCTTTGGCTCCTACGAGCAGTACTTC.

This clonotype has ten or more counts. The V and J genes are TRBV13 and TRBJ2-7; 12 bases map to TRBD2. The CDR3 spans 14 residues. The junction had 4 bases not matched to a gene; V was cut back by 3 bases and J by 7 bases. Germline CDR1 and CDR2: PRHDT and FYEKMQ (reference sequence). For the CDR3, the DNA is TGTGCCAGCAGCTTCCGACTAGCGGGAGAAGAGCAGTACTTC. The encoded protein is CASSFRLAGEEQYF. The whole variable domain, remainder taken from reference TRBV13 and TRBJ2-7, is AAGVIQSPRHLIKEKRETATLKCYPIPRHDTVYWYQQGPGQDPQFLISFYEKMQSDKGSIPDRFSAQQFSDYHSELNMSSLELGDSALYFCASSFRLAGEEQYFGPGTRLTVT.

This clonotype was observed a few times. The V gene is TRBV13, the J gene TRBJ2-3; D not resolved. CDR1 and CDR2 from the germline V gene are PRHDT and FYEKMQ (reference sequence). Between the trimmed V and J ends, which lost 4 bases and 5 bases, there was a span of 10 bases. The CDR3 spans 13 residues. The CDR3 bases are TGTGCCAGCAGCTCCCCCCCCCTAGATACGCAGTATTTT. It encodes CASSSPPLDTQYF.

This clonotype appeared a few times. In nucleotides, the CDR3 is TGTGCCAGCAGCGCAGAAACTTACTATGGCTACACCTTC. This codes for CASSAETYYGYTF. The chain couples TRBV5-6 to TRBJ1-2, with unresolved D. The CDR3 extends over 13 amino acids. The V gene lost 4 bases and the J gene lost 3 bases, with 10 bases spanning the gap. Germline CDR1 SGHDT, CDR2 YYEEEE.

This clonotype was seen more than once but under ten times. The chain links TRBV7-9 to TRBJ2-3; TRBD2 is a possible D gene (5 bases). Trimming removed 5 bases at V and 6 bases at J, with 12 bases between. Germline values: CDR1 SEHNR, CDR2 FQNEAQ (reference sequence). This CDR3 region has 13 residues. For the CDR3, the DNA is TGTGCCAGCAGCCCTAGCCGAAAGGATACGCAGTATTTT. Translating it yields CASSPSRKDTQYF.

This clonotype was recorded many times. CDR3 in amino acids: CASSFPGQMIMNTEAFF. The CDR3 DNA sequence: TGTGCCAGCAGCTTTCCGGGACAGATGATCATGAACACTGAAGCTTTCTTT. The rearrangement uses TRBV7-9 and TRBJ1-1, with 7 positions matching TRBD1. The CDR3 totals 17 residues. The ends lost 3 bases at V and 0 bases at J; junction bases unmatched: 10. The germline gives CDR1 SEHNR, CDR2 FQNEAQ (reference sequence).

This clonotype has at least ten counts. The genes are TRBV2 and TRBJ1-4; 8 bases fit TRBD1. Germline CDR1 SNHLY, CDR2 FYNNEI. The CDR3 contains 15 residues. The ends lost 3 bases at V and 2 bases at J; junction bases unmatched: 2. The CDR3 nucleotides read TGTGCCAGCAGTGAGGACAGGGCGACTAATGAAAAACTGTTTTTT. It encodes CASSEDRATNEKLFF.

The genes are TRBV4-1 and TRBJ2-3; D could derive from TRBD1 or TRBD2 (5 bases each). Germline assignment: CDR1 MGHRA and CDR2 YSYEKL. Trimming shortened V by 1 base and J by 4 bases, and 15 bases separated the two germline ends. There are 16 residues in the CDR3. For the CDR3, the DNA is TGCGCCAGCAGCCAAGGACCGAGGGGTATGCCAGATACGCAGTATTTT. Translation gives CASSQGPRGMPDTQYF.

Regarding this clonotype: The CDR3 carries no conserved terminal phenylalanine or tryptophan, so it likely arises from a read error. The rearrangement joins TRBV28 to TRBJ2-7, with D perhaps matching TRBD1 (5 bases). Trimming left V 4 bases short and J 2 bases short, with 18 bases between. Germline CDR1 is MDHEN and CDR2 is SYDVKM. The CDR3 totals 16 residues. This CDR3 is CASSWTFRRGTYEQYS. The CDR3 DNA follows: TGTGCCAGCAGTTGGACCTTCCGTAGGGGCACCTACGAGCAGTACTCC.

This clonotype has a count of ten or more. CDR3 coding DNA: TGTGCCAGCAGTTCACAGGGGGCCAACACCGGGGAGCTGTTTTTT. Amino acid sequence: CASSSQGANTGELFF. V and J are TRBV12-3 or TRBV12-4 and TRBJ2-2, with 9 nucleotides matching TRBD1. This CDR3 spans 15 amino acids. V lost 4 bases to trimming and J lost 2 bases; unmatched junction nucleotides: 2.

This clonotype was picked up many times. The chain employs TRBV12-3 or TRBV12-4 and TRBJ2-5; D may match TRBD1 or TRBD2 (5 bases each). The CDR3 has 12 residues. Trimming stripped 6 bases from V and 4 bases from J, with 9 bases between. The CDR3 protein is CASSSGTETQYF. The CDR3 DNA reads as TGTGCCAGCAGCTCCGGGACAGAGACCCAGTACTTC.

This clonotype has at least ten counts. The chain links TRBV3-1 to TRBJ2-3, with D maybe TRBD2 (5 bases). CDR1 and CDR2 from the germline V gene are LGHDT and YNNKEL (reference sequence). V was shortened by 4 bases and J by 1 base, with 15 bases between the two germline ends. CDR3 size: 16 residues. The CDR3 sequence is CASSLPPQRRTDTQYF. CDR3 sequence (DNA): TGTGCCAGCAGCCTACCCCCTCAGCGGCGCACAGATACGCAGTATTTT.

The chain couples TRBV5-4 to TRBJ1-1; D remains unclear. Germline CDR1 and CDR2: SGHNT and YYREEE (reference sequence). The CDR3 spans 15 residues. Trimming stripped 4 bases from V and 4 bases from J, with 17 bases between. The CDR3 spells CASSHEAVGSTEAFF. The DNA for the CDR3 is TGTGCCAGCAGCCACGAGGCCGTCGGGAGCACTGAAGCTTTCTTT.

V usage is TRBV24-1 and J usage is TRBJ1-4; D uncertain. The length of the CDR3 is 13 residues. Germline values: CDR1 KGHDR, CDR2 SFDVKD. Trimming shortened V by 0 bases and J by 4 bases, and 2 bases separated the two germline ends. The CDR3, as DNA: TGTGCCACCAGTGATTTGGATAATGAAAAACTGTTTTTT. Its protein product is CATSDLDNEKLFF.

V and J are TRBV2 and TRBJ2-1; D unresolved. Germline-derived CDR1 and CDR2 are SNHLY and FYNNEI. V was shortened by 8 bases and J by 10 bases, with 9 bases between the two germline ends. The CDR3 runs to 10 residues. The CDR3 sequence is CASESLEQFF. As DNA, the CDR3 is TGTGCCAGCGAATCGTTGGAGCAGTTCTTC.

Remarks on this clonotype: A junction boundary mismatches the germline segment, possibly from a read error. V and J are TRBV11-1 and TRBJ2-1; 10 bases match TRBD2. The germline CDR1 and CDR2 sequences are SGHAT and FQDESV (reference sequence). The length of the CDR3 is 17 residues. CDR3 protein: CASSQDRLAGVGYEQFF. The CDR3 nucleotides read TGCGCCAGCAGCCAAGACAGGCTAGCGGGAGTAGGCTATGAGCAGTTCTTC.

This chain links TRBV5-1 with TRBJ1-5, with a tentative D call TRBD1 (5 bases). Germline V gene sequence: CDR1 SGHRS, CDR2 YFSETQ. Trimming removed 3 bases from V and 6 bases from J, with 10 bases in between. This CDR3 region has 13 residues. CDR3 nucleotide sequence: TGCGCCAGCAGCTCGGGAAGGGGTCAGCCCCAGCATTTT. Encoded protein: CASSSGRGQPQHF.

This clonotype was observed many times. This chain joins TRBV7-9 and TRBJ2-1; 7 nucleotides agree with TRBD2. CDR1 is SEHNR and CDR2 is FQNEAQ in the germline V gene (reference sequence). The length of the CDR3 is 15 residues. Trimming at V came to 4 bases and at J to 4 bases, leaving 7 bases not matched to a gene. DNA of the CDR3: TGTGCCAGCAGCTCGAGGGGAGGGTCATACAATGAGCAGTTCTTC. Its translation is CASSSRGGSYNEQFF.

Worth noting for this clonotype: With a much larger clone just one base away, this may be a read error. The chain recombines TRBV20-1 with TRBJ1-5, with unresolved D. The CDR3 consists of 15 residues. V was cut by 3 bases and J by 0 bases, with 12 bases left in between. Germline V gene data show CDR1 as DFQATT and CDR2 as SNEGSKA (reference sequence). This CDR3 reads CSARVRTLSNQPQHF. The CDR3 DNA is TGCAGTGCTAGGGTCAGGACTCTTAGCAATCAGCCCCAGCATTTT.